These T cell receptor beta chains were read from a single sample in a study of blood T cell repertoires in COVID-19. TCRdb's copy holds only in-frame clones and misses some; the assay was immunoSEQ multiplex PCR. The sample shows roughly 300,000 clones, roughly 85% of them seen only once. The sequenced material came from peripheral blood. These receptors came from a human donor in a cohort sampled during active COVID-19. The CDR3 runs from the conserved cysteine through the conserved F or W. Fields, in order: D gene, V gene, J gene, clone size, CDR3 protein, CDR3 DNA. The D gene is left open where the match is weak. The size field is filled for only some rows; it gives once, few, many or a size class.

D: TRBD1; V: TRBV7-9; J: TRBJ2-5; size: .; CDR3: CASSSTGGETQYF; DNA: TGTGCCAGCAGCTCTACAGGGGGAGAGACCCAGTACTTC
D: TRBD2; V: TRBV2; J: TRBJ2-3; size: once; CDR3: CASRSSGGATSTDTQYF; DNA: TGTGCCAGCAGATCTAGCGGGGGGGCCACTAGCACAGATACGCAGTATTTT
D: .; V: TRBV5-1; J: TRBJ2-3; size: .; CDR3: CASSPEGDTQYF; DNA: TGCGCCAGCAGCCCGGAGGGGGATACGCAGTATTTT
D: TRBD2; V: TRBV24-1; J: TRBJ2-2; size: .; CDR3: CATSGTSGGALNTGELFF; DNA: TGTGCCACCAGTGGAACTAGCGGGGGGGCATTGAACACCGGGGAGCTGTTTTTT
D: .; V: TRBV28; J: TRBJ2-7; size: .; CDR3: CASSVIPLSYEQYF; DNA: TGTGCCAGCAGCGTAATCCCCCTCTCCTACGAGCAGTACTTC
D: TRBD1; V: TRBV7-2; J: TRBJ2-1; size: .; CDR3: CASRGQGANEQFF; DNA: TGTGCCAGCAGAGGACAGGGGGCGAATGAGCAGTTCTTC
D: .; V: TRBV5-4; J: TRBJ2-2; size: .; CDR3: CASSLGQNTGELFF; DNA: TGTGCCAGCAGCTTGGGACAGAACACCGGGGAGCTGTTTTTT
D: .; V: TRBV18; J: TRBJ2-3; size: .; CDR3: CASSPLGGWENTQYF; DNA: TGTGCCAGCTCTCCCCTAGGAGGATGGGAGAATACGCAGTATTTT
D: .; V: TRBV6-6; J: TRBJ2-7; size: .; CDR3: CASGSWRLTYEQYF; DNA: TGTGCCAGCGGTTCTTGGCGGCTTACCTACGAGCAGTACTTC
D: TRBD1; V: TRBV29-1; J: TRBJ2-3; size: .; CDR3: CSVGRTGITDTQYF; DNA: TGCAGCGTTGGCAGGACAGGAATCACAGATACGCAGTATTTT
D: .; V: TRBV6-5; J: TRBJ2-3; size: .; CDR3: CASTSAANTQYF; DNA: TGTGCCAGCACTTCCGCGGCGAATACGCAGTATTTT
D: TRBD1; V: TRBV24-1; J: TRBJ2-7; size: .; CDR3: CATSDPRQGGIEQYF; DNA: TGTGCCACCAGTGATCCAAGACAGGGGGGAATCGAGCAGTACTTC
D: TRBD2; V: TRBV5-4; J: TRBJ2-3; size: .; CDR3: CASSSGTSGRTDTQYF; DNA: TGTGCCAGCAGCAGCGGGACTAGCGGGCGCACAGATACGCAGTATTTT
D: .; V: TRBV5-6; J: TRBJ1-2; size: .; CDR3: CASSYQGRQTHGYTF; DNA: TGTGCCAGCAGCTACCAGGGGAGACAGACGCATGGCTACACCTTC
D: .; V: TRBV10-2; J: TRBJ2-3; size: .; CDR3: CASSDSPLRTDTQYF; DNA: TGCGCCAGCAGTGACAGTCCCCTCCGAACAGATACGCAGTATTTT
D: .; V: TRBV10-1; J: TRBJ2-5; size: .; CDR3: CASSESDSQETQYF; DNA: TGCGCCAGCAGTGAATCGGACAGCCAAGAGACCCAGTACTTC
D: .; V: TRBV27; J: TRBJ2-7; size: .; CDR3: CASSLFSAGSYEQYF; DNA: TGTGCCAGCAGTTTATTTTCGGCGGGGTCCTACGAGCAGTACTTC
D: TRBD1; V: TRBV5-1; J: TRBJ1-2; size: few; CDR3: CASSLTTAGTVGYTF; DNA: TGCGCCAGCAGCCTGACGACAGCCGGGACAGTCGGCTACACCTTC
D: TRBD1; V: TRBV4-1; J: TRBJ2-1; size: .; CDR3: CASSLLDRGYNEQFF; DNA: TGCGCCAGCAGCCTATTAGACAGGGGCTACAATGAGCAGTTCTTC
D: .; V: TRBV6-5; J: TRBJ1-1; size: few; CDR3: CASSYSQNTEAFF; DNA: TGTGCCAGCAGTTACTCTCAGAACACTGAAGCTTTCTTT
D: .; V: TRBV27; J: TRBJ1-1; size: .; CDR3: CASSLRGYNTEAFF; DNA: TGTGCCAGCAGTTTAAGGGGATACAACACTGAAGCTTTCTTT
D: .; V: TRBV18; J: TRBJ1-1; size: .; CDR3: CASSPGLMNTEAFF; DNA: TGTGCCAGCTCACCCGGACTGATGAACACTGAAGCTTTCTTT
D: TRBD1; V: TRBV10-2; J: TRBJ1-1; size: once; CDR3: CASSESQGAYEAFF; DNA: TGCGCCAGCAGTGAGTCCCAGGGGGCCTATGAAGCTTTCTTT
D: .; V: TRBV5-5; J: TRBJ1-1; size: once; CDR3: CASIPLAMNTEAFF; DNA: TGTGCCAGCATCCCGCTGGCAATGAACACTGAAGCTTTCTTT
D: .; V: TRBV5-1; J: TRBJ2-6; size: .; CDR3: CASRGGQLSGANVLTF; DNA: TGCGCCAGCAGGGGAGGACAACTTTCTGGGGCCAACGTCCTGACTTTC
D: TRBD1; V: TRBV7-3; J: TRBJ1-6; size: .; CDR3: CASSRSGQGDSPLHF; DNA: TGTGCCAGCAGCCGAAGTGGACAGGGGGATTCACCCCTCCACTTT
D: .; V: TRBV7-8; J: TRBJ1-1; size: .; CDR3: CASSLTGQRLEAFF; DNA: TGTGCCAGCAGCTTGACTGGACAGCGTTTAGAAGCTTTCTTT
D: TRBD1; V: TRBV19; J: TRBJ2-5; size: .; CDR3: CASSIGDRGPQETQYF; DNA: TGTGCCAGTAGTATAGGAGACAGGGGGCCCCAAGAGACCCAGTACTTC
D: TRBD1; V: TRBV6-2/TRBV6-3; J: TRBJ1-2; size: .; CDR3: CASSSGTGWLRGYTF; DNA: TGTGCCAGCAGTTCAGGGACAGGGTGGCTCCGTGGCTACACCTTC
D: TRBD1; V: TRBV6-5; J: TRBJ2-5; size: .; CDR3: CASSQGTVQETQYF; DNA: TGTGCCAGCAGCCAAGGGACAGTCCAAGAGACCCAGTACTTC
D: .; V: TRBV24-1; J: TRBJ1-4; size: .; CDR3: CATSDSPAGADNEKLFF; DNA: TGTGCCACCAGTGATTCGCCCGCGGGCGCGGATAATGAAAAACTGTTTTTT
D: .; V: TRBV18; J: TRBJ1-1; size: .; CDR3: CASSPQQTMNTEAFF; DNA: TGTGCCAGCTCACCTCAACAGACCATGAACACTGAAGCTTTCTTT
D: .; V: TRBV27; J: TRBJ1-2; size: .; CDR3: CASSTSPLAAIYGYTF; DNA: TGTGCCAGCAGTACCTCCCCCCTAGCAGCCATCTATGGCTACACCTTC
D: TRBD1; V: TRBV24-1; J: TRBJ1-2; size: .; CDR3: CATSEPTGTRNGYTF; DNA: TGTGCCACCAGTGAACCGACAGGGACTAGGAATGGCTACACCTTC
D: .; V: TRBV18; J: TRBJ2-5; size: .; CDR3: CASSPSGGGETQYF; DNA: TGTGCCAGCTCACCCTCCGGGGGAGGCGAGACCCAGTACTTC
D: .; V: TRBV7-8; J: TRBJ1-5; size: once; CDR3: CASSYYAGIGQPQHF; DNA: TGTGCCAGCAGCTATTATGCGGGGATAGGTCAGCCCCAGCATTTT
D: .; V: TRBV27; J: TRBJ1-2; size: .; CDR3: CASRPLAGDVNYGYTF; DNA: TGTGCCAGCAGACCCCTTGCGGGGGACGTTAACTATGGCTACACCTTC
D: .; V: TRBV3-1/TRBV3-2; J: TRBJ1-2; size: few; CDR3: CASSQDRVRGYTF; DNA: TGTGCCAGCAGCCAAGACAGGGTTCGGGGCTACACCTTC
D: TRBD2; V: TRBV13; J: TRBJ2-5; size: .; CDR3: CASSRAHRSSGVRETQYF; DNA: TGTGCCAGCAGCCGAGCCCATCGGTCTAGCGGGGTCCGGGAGACCCAGTACTTC
D: .; V: TRBV7-9; J: TRBJ2-7; size: .; CDR3: CASSLGPPTYEQYF; DNA: TGTGCCAGCAGCTTAGGCCCCCCTACCTACGAGCAGTACTTC
D: .; V: TRBV2; J: TRBJ1-2; size: once; CDR3: CASSPDSGYTF; DNA: TGTGCCAGCAGTCCGGACAGCGGCTACACCTTC
D: .; V: TRBV2; J: TRBJ1-1; size: .; CDR3: CASKIRGAQNTEAFF; DNA: TGTGCCAGCAAAATCCGGGGGGCGCAGAACACTGAAGCTTTCTTT
D: .; V: TRBV27; J: TRBJ1-6; size: once; CDR3: CASSLGGGNHYNSPLHF; DNA: TGTGCCAGCAGTTTAGGCGGAGGGAACCACTATAATTCACCCCTCCACTTT
D: .; V: TRBV5-1; J: TRBJ2-3; size: .; CDR3: CASSLSASDADTQYF; DNA: TGCGCCAGCAGCTTGTCGGCTAGCGACGCAGATACGCAGTATTTT
D: .; V: TRBV7-3; J: TRBJ1-1; size: .; CDR3: CASSLDMNSGAFF; DNA: TGTGCCAGCAGCTTAGACATGAATTCAGGAGCTTTCTTT